One T cell receptor (beta chain) is described in this entry. The data belong to a study of blood T cell repertoires in COVID-19. The wider study: Sources were T cells, B-cell-depleted T cells, or PBMCs; the material itself was cDNA or gDNA.

Clones were sequenced by immunoSEQ multiplex PCR, and TCRdb holds only the in-frame ones, with some missing. The sample comprises 50,000 or so clones, about 90% of which are singletons, and less than 8% rests with the top ten. Specimen: peripheral blood. The TCR was taken from a man between 65 and 85 years old with active COVID-19.

The CDR3 DNA follows: TGTGCCATCACCCCGGGAGGATCACCCCTCCACTTT. As protein: CAITPGGSPLHF. The chain is built from TRBV10-3 and TRBJ1-6; D uncertain. V was cut by 7 bases and J by 10 bases, with 11 bases left in between. The CDR3 contains 12 residues. Germline V gene data show CDR1 as ENHRY and CDR2 as SYGVKD.